This is a list of T cell receptor beta chains from one sample in a study of T-cell memory formation after mild COVID-19. One entry per CDR3 protein results from TCRdb running MiXCR on the 5' RACE reads. The sample includes 270,000 or so distinct CDR3 sequences, approximately 18% of them seen just once. Sequencing input: PBMCs or a T cell subset sorted from them (not recorded which). The receptors were sampled from a man between 18 and 35 years old who had mild COVID-19 (a few samples of this study predate the infection). Cell type and time point are not known. The CDR3 runs from the conserved cysteine through the conserved F or W. D genes are given only for firm matches. Some rows mark clone size as missing; the rest say once, few, many or name a class of expanded clone.

14	TRBV5-6	TRBJ1-6	.	.	TGTGCCAGCAGCTTGAACTCCCCAGCGTCACCCCTCCACTTT	CASSLNSPASPLHF
16	TRBV4-3	TRBJ2-1	TRBD2	few	TGCGCCAGCAGCCAAAGGAGGGGCCCGGGGGGCAATGAGCAGTTCTTC	CASSQRRGPGGNEQFF
13	TRBV6-6	TRBJ1-5	.	few	TGTGCCAGCCTCGACAGCGACAATCAGCCCCAGCATTTT	CASLDSDNQPQHF
14	TRBV7-2	TRBJ2-2	.	.	TGTGCCAGCAGAAAACAGGGGAACACCGGGGAGCTGTTTTTT	CASRKQGNTGELFF
14	TRBV9	TRBJ1-3	.	.	TGTGCCAGCAGCCCCCTACAGGGAAGGAACACCATATATTTT	CASSPLQGRNTIYF
14	TRBV12-3/TRBV12-4	TRBJ2-7	TRBD2	few	TGTGCCAGCAGCGGACTAGCGGAAACCTACGAGCAGTACTTC	CASSGLAETYEQYF
14	TRBV7-9	TRBJ1-1	TRBD1	.	TGTGCCAGCAGCTCCCAGGGGGCTTACACTGAAGCTTTCTTT	CASSSQGAYTEAFF
13	TRBV7-6	TRBJ2-7	.	many	TGTGCCAGCAGCTTAACAGTCTACTACGAGCAGTACTTC	CASSLTVYYEQYF
11	TRBV6-4	TRBJ1-6	.	.	TGTGCCAGCAGTGACAGTTCACCCCTCCACTTT	CASSDSSPLHF
16	TRBV5-1	TRBJ2-1	TRBD2	few	TGCGCCAGCAGCGGGGGACTAGCGGGGGTGTACAATGAGCAGTTCTTC	CASSGGLAGVYNEQFF
15	TRBV4-3	TRBJ2-7	.	.	TGCGCCAGCAGCCAAGATCTAGGAGGGTCCTACGAGCAGTACTTC	CASSQDLGGSYEQYF
17	TRBV7-6	TRBJ1-4	.	.	TGTGCCAGCAGCCCGGAGAACAGGGCTAGCATTAATGAAAAACTGTTTTTT	CASSPENRASINEKLFF
14	TRBV6-5	TRBJ2-5	TRBD1	few	TGTGCCAGCAAGCTGACAGGGGGCCAAGAGACCCAGTACTTC	CASKLTGGQETQYF
17	TRBV18	TRBJ2-1	.	few	TGTGCCAGCTCACCACCCGTAGCGGAGAGCTCCTACAATGAGCAGTTCTTC	CASSPPVAESSYNEQFF